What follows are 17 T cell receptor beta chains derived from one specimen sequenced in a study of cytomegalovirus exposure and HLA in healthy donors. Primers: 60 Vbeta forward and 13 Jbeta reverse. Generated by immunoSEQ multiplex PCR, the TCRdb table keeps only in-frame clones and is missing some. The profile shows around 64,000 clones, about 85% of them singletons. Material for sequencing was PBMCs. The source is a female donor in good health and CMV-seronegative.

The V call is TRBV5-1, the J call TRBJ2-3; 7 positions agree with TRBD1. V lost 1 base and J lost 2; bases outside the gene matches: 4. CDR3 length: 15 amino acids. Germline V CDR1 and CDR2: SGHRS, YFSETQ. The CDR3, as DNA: TGCGCCAGCAGCTTGTCGACAGGGTTCACAGATACGCAGTATTTT. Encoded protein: CASSLSTGFTDTQYF.

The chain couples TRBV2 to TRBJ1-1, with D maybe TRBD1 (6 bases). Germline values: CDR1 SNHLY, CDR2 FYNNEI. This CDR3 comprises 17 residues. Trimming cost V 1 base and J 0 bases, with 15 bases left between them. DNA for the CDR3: TGTGCCAGCAGTGAAGGGACAGCGGCTTTTATGAACACTGAAGCTTTCTTT. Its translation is CASSEGTAAFMNTEAFF.

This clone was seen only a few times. This CDR3 reads CASSGFGTGAGLGANEQFF. The CDR3 region has the DNA TGTGCCAGCAGTGGGTTCGGGACAGGGGCAGGGTTGGGGGCCAATGAGCAGTTCTTC. The V call is TRBV6-1, the J call TRBJ2-1; 10 nucleotides match TRBD1. Unmatched junction bases numbered 18, after V lost 4 bases and J lost 6 bases. The CDR3 contains 19 residues. Germline-derived CDR1 and CDR2 are MNHNS and SASEGT.

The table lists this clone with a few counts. The CDR3 bases are TGCGCCAGCAGCTTGCTTATCTCCTACGAGCAGTACTTC. Translation gives CASSLLISYEQYF. The chain combines TRBV5-1 with TRBJ2-7; D is uncertain. Germline loops: CDR1 SGHRS, CDR2 YFSETQ. CDR3 size: 13 residues. Deletions cut 1 base from V and 0 bases from J, with 5 bases between.

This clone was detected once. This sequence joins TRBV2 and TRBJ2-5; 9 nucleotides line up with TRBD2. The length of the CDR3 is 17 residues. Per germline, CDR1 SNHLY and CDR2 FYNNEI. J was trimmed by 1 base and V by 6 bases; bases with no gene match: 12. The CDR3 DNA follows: TGTGCCAGCAGCCTCGTAGGCGCGCGGGAGGGCCAAGAGACCCAGTACTTC. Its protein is CASSLVGAREGQETQYF.

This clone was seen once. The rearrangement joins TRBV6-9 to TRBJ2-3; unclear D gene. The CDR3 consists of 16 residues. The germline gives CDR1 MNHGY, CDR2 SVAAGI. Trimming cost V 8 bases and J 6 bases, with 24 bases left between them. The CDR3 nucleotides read TGTGCCAGCGCTTTCACTGCTGGCGGTCAAGAGGATACGCAGTATTTT. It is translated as CASAFTAGGQEDTQYF.

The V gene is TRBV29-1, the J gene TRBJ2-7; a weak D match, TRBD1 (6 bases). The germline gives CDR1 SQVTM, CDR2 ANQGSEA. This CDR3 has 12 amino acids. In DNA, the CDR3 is TGCAGTGCTATAGTACAGGGCTACGAGCAGTACTTC. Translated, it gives CSAIVQGYEQYF.

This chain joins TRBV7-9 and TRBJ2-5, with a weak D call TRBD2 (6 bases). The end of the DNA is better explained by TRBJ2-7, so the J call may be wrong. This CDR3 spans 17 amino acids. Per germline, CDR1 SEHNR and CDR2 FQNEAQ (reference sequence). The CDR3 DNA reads TGTGCCAGCAGCTCAGGGAGTCCGGGGGAGGTTCCCTACGAGCAGTACTTC. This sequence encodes CASSSGSPGEVPYEQYF.

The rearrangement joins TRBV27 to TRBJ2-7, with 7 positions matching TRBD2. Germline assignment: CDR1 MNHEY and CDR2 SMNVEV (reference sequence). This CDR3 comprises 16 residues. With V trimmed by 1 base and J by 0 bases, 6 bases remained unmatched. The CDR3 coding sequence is TGTGCCAGCAGTTTATTGGGAGGGAGTAGCTCCTACGAGCAGTACTTC. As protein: CASSLLGGSSSYEQYF.

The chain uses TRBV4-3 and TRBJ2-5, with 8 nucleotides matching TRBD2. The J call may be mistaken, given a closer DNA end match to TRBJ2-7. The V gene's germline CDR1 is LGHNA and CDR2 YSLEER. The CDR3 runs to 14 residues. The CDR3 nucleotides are TGCGCCAGCAGTCCTACTAGCGGCGACTACGAGCAGTACTTC. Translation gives CASSPTSGDYEQYF.

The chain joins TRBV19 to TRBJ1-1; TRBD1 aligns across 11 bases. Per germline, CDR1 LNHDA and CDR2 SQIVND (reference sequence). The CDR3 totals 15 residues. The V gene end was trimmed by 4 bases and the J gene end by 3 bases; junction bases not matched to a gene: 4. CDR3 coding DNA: TGTGCCAGTAGTAGCGGGACAGGGGGGGACACTGAAGCTTTCTTT. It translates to CASSSGTGGDTEAFF.

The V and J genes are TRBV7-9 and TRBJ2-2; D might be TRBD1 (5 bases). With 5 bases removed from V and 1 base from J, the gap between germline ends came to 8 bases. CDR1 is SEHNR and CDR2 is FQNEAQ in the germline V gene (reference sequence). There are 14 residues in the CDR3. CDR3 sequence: CASSHRMNTGELFF. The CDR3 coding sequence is TGTGCCAGCAGCCACAGGATGAACACCGGGGAGCTGTTTTTT.

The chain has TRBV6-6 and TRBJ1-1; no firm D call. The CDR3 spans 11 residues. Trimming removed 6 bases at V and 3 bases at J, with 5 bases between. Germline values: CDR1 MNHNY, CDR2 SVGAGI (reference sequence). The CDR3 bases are TGTGCCAGCAGGGCGGACACTGAAGCTTTCTTT. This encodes CASRADTEAFF.

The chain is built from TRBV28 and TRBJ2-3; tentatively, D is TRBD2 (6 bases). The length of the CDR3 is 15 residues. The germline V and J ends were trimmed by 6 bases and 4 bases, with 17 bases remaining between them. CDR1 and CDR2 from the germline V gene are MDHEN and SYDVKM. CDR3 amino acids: CASRGGSRASDTQYF. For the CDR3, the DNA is TGTGCCAGCAGGGGGGGTAGCCGGGCCTCAGATACGCAGTATTTT.

The CDR3 protein is CASSLAGAETQYF. CDR3 nucleotide sequence: TGTGCCAGCAGTTTGGCGGGAGCAGAGACCCAGTACTTC. This chain connects TRBV27 to TRBJ2-5; 7 bases match TRBD2. J lost 4 bases, V lost 3 bases, and 2 bases had no gene match. CDR3 length: 13 amino acids. Germline V gene data show CDR1 as MNHEY and CDR2 as SMNVEV (reference sequence).

In DNA, the CDR3 is TGTGCCAGCAGTTACTCGAGTGGGGGGGACACTGAAGCTTTCTTT. Protein: CASSYSSGGDTEAFF. The chain joins TRBV6-5 to TRBJ1-1; D is perhaps TRBD1 (5 bases). Germline lookup yields CDR1 MNHEY and CDR2 SVGAGI. The CDR3 totals 15 residues. The V end was cut by 0 bases, the J end by 3 bases, with 11 bases between.

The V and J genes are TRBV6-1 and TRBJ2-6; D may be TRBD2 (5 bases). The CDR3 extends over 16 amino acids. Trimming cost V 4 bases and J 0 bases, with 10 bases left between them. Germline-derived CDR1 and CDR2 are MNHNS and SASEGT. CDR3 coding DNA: TGTGCCAGCAGTGGGCGGGTCTACTCTGGGGCCAACGTCCTGACTTTC. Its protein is CASSGRVYSGANVLTF.